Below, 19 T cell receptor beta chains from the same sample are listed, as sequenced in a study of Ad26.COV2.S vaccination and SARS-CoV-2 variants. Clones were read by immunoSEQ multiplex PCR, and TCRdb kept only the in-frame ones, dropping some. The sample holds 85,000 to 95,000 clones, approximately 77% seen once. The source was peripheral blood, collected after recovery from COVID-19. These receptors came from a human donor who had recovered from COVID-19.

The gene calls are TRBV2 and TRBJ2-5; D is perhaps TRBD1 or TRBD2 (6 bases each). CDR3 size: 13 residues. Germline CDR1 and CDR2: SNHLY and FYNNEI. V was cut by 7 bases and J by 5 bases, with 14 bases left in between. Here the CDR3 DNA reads TGTGCCAGCACGGGCCAGGGGAGGGAGACCCAGTACTTC. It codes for CASTGQGRETQYF.

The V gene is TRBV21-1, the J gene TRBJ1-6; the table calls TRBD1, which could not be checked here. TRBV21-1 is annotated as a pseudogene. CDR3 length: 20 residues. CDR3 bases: TGTGCCAGCAGCAGAAGCAGGGGGCCGTTCCCAAGCTCCTATAATTCACCCCTCCACTTT. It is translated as CASSRSRGPFPSSYNSPLHF.

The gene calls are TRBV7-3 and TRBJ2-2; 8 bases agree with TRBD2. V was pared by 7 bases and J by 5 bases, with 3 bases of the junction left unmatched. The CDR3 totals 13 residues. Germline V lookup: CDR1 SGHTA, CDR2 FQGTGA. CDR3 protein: CASTRGGTGELFF. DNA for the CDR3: TGTGCCAGCACCCGGGGGGGGACCGGGGAGCTGTTTTTT. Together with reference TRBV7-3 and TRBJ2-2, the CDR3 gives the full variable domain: GAGVSQTPSNKVTEKGKYVELRCDPISGHTALYWYRQSLGQGPEFLIYFQGTGAADDSGLPNDRFFAVRPEGSVSTLKIQRTERGDSAVYLCASTRGGTGELFFGEGSRLTVL.

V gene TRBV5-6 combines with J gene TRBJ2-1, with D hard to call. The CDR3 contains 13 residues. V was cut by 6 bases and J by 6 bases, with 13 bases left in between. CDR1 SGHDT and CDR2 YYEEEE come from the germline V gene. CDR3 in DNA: TGTGCCAGCAACTTCCGGATGGGCAATGAGCAGTTCTTC. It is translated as CASNFRMGNEQFF.

The CDR3: CASSFSGGSYEQYF. The CDR3 nucleotides read TGTGCCAGCAGCTTTTCTGGCGGATCCTACGAGCAGTACTTC. This rearrangement joins TRBV7-9 to TRBJ2-7; D remains unclear. Trimming took 3 bases from V and 1 from J, leaving 10 bases between them. Germline V gene data show CDR1 as SEHNR and CDR2 as FQNEAQ (reference sequence). The CDR3 loop spans 14 amino acids.

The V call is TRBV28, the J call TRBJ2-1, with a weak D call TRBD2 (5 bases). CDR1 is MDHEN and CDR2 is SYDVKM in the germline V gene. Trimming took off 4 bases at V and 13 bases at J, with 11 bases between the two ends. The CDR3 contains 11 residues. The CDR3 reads CASSSGTRQFF. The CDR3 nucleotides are TGTGCCAGCAGTTCTGGAACTAGACAGTTCTTC.

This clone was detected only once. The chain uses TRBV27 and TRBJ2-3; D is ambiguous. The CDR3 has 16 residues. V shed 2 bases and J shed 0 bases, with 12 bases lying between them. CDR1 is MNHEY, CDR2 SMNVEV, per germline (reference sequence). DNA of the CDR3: TGTGCCAGCAGTTTAGCCGGCCCCCCCAGCACAGATACGCAGTATTTT. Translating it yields CASSLAGPPSTDTQYF.

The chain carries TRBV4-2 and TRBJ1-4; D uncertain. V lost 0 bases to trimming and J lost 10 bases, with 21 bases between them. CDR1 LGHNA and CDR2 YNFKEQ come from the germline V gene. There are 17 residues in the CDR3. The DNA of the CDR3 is TGTGCCAGCAGCCAAGATCCGGTGCGGGCTACGCCTGGAAAACTGTTTTTT. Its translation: CASSQDPVRATPGKLFF.

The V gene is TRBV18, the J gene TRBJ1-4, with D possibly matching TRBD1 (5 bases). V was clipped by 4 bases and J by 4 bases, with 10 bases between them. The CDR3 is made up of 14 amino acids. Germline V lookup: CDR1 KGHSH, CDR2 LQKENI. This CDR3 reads CASSLTADNEKLFF. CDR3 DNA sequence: TGTGCCAGCTCACTGACAGCAGATAATGAAAAACTGTTTTTT.

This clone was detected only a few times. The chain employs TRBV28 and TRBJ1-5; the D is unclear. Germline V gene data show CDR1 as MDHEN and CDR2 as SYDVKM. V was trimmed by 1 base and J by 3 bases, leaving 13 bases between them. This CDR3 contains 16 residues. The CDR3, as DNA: TGTGCCAGCAGTTTATTTGCAGTCTGGGACAATCAGCCCCAGCATTTT. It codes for CASSLFAVWDNQPQHF.

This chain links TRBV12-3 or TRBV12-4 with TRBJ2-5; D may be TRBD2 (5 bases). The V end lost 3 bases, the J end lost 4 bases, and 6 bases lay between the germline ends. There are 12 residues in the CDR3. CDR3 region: CASSFGGETQYF. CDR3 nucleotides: TGTGCCAGCAGTTTCGGAGGAGAGACCCAGTACTTC.

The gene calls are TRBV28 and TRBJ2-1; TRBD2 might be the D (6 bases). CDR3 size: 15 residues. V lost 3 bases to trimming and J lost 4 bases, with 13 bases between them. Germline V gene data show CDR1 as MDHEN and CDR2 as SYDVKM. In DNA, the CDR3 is TGTGCCAGCAGTTTCGGGACTGACCTTTACAATGAGCAGTTCTTC. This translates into CASSFGTDLYNEQFF. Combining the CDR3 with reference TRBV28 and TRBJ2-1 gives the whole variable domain DVKVTQSSRYLVKRTGEKVFLECVQDMDHENMFWYRQDPGLGLRLIYFSYDVKMKEKGDIPEGYSVSREKKERFSLILESASTNQTSMYLCASSFGTDLYNEQFFGPGTRLTVL.

The CDR3 DNA follows: TGTGCCAGCAGTGAATATTCGGTCGGAGGGACCTACGAGCAGTACTTC. It translates to CASSEYSVGGTYEQYF. The V and J genes are TRBV25-1 and TRBJ2-7; TRBD2 is a possible D gene (6 bases). This CDR3 is 16 amino acids long. V was clipped by 0 bases and J by 2 bases, with 14 bases between them. Germline CDR1 and CDR2: MGHDK and SYGVNS.

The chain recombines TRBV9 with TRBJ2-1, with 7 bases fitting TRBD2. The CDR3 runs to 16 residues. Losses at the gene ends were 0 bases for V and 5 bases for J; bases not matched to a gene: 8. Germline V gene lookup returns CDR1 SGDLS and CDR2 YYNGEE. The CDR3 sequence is CASSVGREWGNNEQFF. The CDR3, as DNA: TGTGCCAGCAGCGTAGGGCGGGAGTGGGGAAACAATGAGCAGTTCTTC.

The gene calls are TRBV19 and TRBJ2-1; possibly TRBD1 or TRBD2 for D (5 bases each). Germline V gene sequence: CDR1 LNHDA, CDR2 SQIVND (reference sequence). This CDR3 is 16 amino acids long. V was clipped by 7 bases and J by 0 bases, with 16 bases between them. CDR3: CASTPPGRSSYNEQFF. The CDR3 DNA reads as TGTGCCAGTACCCCTCCGGGGCGTAGCTCCTACAATGAGCAGTTCTTC.

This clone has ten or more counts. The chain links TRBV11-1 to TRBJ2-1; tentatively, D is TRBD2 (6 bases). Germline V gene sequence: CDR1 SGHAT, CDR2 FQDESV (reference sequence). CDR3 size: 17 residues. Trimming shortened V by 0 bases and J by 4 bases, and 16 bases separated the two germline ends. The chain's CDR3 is CASSLAGLQAPYNEQFF. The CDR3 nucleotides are TGTGCCAGCAGCTTAGCGGGACTCCAAGCACCGTACAATGAGCAGTTCTTC.

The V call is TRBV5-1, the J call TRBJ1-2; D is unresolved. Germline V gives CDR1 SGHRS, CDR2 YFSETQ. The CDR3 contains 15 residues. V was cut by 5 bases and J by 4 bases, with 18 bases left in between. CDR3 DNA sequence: TGCGCCAGCAGGCCCAGCGGCATTCTCAGCTATGGCTACACCTTC. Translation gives CASRPSGILSYGYTF.

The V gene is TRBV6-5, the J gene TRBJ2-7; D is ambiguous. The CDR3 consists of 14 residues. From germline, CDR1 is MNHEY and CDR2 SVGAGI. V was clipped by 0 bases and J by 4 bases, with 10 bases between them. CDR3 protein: CASSYSAGPYEQYF. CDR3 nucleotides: TGTGCCAGCAGTTACTCTGCAGGCCCGTACGAGCAGTACTTC.

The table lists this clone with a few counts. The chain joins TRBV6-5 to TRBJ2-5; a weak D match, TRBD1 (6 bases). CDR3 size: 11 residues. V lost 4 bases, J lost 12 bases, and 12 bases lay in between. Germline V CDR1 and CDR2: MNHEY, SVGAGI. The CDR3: CASSSRDTEYF. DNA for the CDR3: TGTGCCAGCAGTTCCCGGGACACCGAGTACTTC.